This entry is about one TCR beta chain. CDR3 size: 16 residues. The J segment lost 0 bases and the V segment lost 5 bases, leaving 3 bases of the junction unmatched. Germline loops: CDR1 WNHNN, CDR2 SYGVQD (reference sequence). This entry comes from a study of blood T cell repertoires in COVID-19. About the research overall: COVID-19 samples, acute and convalescent, were from the United States, Italy and Spain. The cDNA or gDNA used as material had been derived from T cells, B-cell-depleted T cells, or PBMCs.

Under the authors' procedure: Amplification from reference gene primers served as the basis for estimated nucleated cell counts. Assay used: immunoSEQ multiplex PCR; TCRdb lists only in-frame clones, some missing. V, J and clone size were drawn from that table, and D and trimming were deduced from the DNA. The sample lists about 210,000 clones, 92% occurring once. The sequencing sample was made of peripheral blood. The J gene is TRBJ2-3, the V gene TRBV10-1, with TRBD2 identical over 12 bases. The receptor's source is a man younger than 45 with acute or convalescent COVID-19. The CDR3 region has the DNA TGCGCCAGCAGTTCCGGACTAGCGGGGAGCACAGATACGCAGTATTTT. Protein sequence: CASSSGLAGSTDTQYF.